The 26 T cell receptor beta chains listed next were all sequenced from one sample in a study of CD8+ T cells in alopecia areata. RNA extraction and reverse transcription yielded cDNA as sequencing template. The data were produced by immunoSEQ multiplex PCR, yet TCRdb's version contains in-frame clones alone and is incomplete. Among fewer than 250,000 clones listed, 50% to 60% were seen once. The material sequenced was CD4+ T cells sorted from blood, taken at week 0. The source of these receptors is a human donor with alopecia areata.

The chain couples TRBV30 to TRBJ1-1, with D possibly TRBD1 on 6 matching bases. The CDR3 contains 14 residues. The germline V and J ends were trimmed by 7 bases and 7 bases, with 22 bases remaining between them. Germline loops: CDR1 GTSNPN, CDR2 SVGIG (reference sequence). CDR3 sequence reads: CALDNGWGAVEAFF. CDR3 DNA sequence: TGTGCCTTGGATAACGGATGGGGGGCTGTTGAAGCTTTCTTT.

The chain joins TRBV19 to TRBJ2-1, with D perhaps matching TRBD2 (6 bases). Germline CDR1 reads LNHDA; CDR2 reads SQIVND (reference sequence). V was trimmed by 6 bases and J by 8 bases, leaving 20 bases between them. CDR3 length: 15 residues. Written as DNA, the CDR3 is TGTGCCAGTAGCCCCCGTGATAGCGGCGGCTATGAGCAGTTCTTC. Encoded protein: CASSPRDSGGYEQFF.

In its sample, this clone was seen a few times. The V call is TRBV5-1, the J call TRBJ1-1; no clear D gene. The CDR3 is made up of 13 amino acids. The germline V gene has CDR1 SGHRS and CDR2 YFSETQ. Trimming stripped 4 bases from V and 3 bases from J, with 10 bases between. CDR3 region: CASSANEDTEAFF. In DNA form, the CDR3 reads TGCGCCAGCAGCGCAAACGAAGACACTGAAGCTTTCTTT. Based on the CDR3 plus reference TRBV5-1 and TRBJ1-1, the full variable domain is KAGVTQTPRYLIKTRGQQVTLSCSPISGHRSVSWYQQTPGQGLQFLFEYFSETQRNKGNFPGRFSGRQFSNSRSEMNVSTLELGDSALYLCASSANEDTEAFFGQGTRLTVV.

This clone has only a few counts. The CDR3 coding sequence is TGTGCCAGTAGCTCGACTCGGAATGAGCAGTTCTTC. It encodes CASSSTRNEQFF. This sequence joins TRBV19 and TRBJ2-1; D gene ambiguous. Trimming left V 6 bases short and J 7 bases short, with 10 bases between. CDR1 is LNHDA and CDR2 is SQIVND in the germline V gene (reference sequence). The CDR3 runs 12 residues.

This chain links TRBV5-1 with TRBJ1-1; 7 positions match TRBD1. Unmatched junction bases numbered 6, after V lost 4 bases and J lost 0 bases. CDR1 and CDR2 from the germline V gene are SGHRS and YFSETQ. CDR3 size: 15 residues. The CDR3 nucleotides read TGCGCCAGCAGCCCGGACAGGCCCATGAACACTGAAGCTTTCTTT. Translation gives CASSPDRPMNTEAFF. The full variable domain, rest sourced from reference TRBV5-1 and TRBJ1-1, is KAGVTQTPRYLIKTRGQQVTLSCSPISGHRSVSWYQQTPGQGLQFLFEYFSETQRNKGNFPGRFSGRQFSNSRSEMNVSTLELGDSALYLCASSPDRPMNTEAFFGQGTRLTVV.

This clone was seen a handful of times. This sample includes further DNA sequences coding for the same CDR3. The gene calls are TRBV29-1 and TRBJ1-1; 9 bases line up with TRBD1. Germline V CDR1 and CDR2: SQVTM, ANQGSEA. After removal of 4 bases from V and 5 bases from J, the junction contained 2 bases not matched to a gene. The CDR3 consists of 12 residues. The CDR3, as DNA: TGCAGCGTTGGGGGACAGGGAACTGAAGCTTTCTTT. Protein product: CSVGGQGTEAFF.

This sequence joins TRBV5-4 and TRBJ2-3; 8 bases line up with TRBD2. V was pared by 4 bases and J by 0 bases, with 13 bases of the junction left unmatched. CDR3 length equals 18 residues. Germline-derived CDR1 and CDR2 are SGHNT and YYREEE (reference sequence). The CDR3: CASSGKSGGRLSTDTQYF. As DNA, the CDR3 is TGTGCCAGCAGCGGGAAGAGCGGGGGCCGGCTAAGCACAGATACGCAGTATTTT.

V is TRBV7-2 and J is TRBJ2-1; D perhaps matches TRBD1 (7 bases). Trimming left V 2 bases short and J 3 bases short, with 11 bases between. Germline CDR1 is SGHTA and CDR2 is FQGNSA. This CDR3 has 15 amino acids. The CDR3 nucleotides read TGTGCCAGCAGCTTATTCCAGGGGGGCTACAATGAGCAGTTCTTC. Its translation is CASSLFQGGYNEQFF.

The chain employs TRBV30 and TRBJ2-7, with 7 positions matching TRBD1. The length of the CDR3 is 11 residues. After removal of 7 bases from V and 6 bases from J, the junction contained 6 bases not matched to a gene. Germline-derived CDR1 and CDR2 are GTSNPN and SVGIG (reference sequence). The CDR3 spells CALAGTAEQYF. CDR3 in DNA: TGTGCCTTGGCAGGGACAGCCGAGCAGTACTTC.

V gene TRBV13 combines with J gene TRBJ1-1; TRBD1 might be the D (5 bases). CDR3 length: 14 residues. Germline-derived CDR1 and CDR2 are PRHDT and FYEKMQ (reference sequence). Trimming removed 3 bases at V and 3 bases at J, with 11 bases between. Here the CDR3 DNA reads TGTGCCAGCAGCTTGAGCAGGGTGGACACTGAAGCTTTCTTT. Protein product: CASSLSRVDTEAFF.

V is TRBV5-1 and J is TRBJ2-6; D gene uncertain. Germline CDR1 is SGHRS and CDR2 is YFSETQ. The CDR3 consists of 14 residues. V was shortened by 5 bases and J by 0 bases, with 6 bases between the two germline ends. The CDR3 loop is CASSIRSGANVLTF. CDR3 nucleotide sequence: TGCGCCAGCAGTATTCGCTCTGGGGCCAACGTCCTGACTTTC.

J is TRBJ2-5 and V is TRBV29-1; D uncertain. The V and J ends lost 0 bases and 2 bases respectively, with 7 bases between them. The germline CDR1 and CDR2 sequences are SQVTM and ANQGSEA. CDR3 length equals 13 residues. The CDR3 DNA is TGCAGCGTTGAAGACCCCCGGCAAGAGACCCAGTACTTC. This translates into CSVEDPRQETQYF.

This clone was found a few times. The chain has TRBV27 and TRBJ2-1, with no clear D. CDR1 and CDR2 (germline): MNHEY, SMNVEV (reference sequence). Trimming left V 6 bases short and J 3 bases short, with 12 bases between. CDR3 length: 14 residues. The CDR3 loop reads CASRISHHYNEQFF. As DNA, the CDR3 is TGTGCCAGCAGAATCAGTCACCACTACAATGAGCAGTTCTTC.

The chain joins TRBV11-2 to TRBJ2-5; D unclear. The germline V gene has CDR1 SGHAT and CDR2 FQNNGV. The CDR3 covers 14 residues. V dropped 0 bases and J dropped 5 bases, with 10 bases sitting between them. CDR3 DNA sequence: TGTGCCAGCAGCTTAGATAGGGTAGACGAGACCCAGTACTTC. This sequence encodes CASSLDRVDETQYF.

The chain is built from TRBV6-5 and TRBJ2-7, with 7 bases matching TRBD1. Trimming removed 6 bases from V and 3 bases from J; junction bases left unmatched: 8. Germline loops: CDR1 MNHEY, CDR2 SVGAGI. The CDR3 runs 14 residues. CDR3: CASRAQGNSYEQYF. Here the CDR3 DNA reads TGTGCCAGCAGGGCACAGGGGAATAGCTACGAGCAGTACTTC.

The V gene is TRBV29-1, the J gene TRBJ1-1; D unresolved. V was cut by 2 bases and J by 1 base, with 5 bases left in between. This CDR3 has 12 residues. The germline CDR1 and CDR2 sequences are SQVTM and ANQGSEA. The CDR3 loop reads CSVEHGNTEAFF. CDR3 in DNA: TGCAGCGTTGAACACGGGAACACTGAAGCTTTCTTT.

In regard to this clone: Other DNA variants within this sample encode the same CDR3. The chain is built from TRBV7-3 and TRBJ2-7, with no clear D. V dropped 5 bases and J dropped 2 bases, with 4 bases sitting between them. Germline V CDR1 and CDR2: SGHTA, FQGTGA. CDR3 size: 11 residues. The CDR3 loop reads CASSPTYEQYF. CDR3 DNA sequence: TGTGCCAGCAGCCCCACCTACGAGCAGTACTTC.

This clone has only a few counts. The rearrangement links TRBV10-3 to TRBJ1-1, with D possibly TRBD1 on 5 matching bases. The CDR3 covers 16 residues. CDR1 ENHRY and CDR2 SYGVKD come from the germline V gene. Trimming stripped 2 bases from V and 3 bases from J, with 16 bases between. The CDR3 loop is CAISEGPSGGDTEAFF. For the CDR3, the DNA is TGTGCCATCAGTGAGGGTCCATCGGGGGGGGACACTGAAGCTTTCTTT.

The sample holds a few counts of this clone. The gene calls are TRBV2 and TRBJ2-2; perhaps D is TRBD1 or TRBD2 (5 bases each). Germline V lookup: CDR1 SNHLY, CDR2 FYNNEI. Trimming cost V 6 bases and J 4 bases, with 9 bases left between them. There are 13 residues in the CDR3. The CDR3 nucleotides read TGTGCCAGCAGACCGGGGCTCACCGGGGAGCTGTTTTTT. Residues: CASRPGLTGELFF.

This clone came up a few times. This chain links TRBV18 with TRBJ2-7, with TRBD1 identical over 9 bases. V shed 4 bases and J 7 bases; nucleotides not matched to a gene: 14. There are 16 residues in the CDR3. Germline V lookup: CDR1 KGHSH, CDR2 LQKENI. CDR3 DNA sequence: TGTGCCAGCTCACTATATAAAACCGGGACAGGGTTTGAGCAGTACTTC. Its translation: CASSLYKTGTGFEQYF. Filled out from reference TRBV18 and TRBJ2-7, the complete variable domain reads NAGVMQNPRHLVRRRGQEARLRCSPMKGHSHVYWYRQLPEEGLKFMVYLQKENIIDESGMPKERFSAEFPKEGPSILRIQQVVRGDSAAYFCASSLYKTGTGFEQYFGPGTRLTVT.

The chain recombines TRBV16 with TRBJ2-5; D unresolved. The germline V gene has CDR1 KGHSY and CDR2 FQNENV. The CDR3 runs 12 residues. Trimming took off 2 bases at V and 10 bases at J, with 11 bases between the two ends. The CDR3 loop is CASSQRSQNQYF. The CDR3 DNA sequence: TGTGCCAGCAGCCAAAGGTCCCAGAACCAGTACTTC.

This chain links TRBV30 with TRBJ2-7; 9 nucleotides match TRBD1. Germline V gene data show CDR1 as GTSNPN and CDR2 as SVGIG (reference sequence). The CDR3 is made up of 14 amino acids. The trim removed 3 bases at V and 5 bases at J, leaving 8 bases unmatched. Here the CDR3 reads CAWSQIGTGNEQYF. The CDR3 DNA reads TGTGCCTGGAGCCAGATTGGGACAGGGAACGAGCAGTACTTC.

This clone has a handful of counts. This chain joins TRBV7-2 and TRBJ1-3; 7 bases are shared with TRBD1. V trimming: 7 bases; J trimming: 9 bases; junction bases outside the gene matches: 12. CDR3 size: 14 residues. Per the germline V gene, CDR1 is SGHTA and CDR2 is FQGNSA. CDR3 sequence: CASIPTGPLRTIYF. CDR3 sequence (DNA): TGTGCCAGCATCCCGACAGGGCCTCTCCGCACCATATATTTT. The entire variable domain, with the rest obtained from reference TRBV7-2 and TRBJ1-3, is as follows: GAGVSQSPSNKVTEKGKDVELRCDPISGHTALYWYRQSLGQGLEFLIYFQGNSAPDKSGLPSDRFSAERTGGSVSTLTIQRTQQEDSAVYLCASIPTGPLRTIYFGEGSWLTVV.

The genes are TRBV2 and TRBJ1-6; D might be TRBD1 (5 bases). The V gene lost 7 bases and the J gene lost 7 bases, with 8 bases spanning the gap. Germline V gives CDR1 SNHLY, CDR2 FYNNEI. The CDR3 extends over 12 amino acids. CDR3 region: CASIRENSPLHF. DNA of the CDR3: TGTGCCAGCATCAGGGAGAATTCACCCCTCCACTTT.

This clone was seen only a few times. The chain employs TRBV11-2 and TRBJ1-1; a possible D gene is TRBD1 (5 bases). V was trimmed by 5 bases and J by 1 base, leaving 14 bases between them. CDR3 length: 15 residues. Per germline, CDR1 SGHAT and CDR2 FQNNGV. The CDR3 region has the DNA TGTGCCAGCAGCCCCGAGGCACAGGCGAACACTGAAGCTTTCTTT. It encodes CASSPEAQANTEAFF.

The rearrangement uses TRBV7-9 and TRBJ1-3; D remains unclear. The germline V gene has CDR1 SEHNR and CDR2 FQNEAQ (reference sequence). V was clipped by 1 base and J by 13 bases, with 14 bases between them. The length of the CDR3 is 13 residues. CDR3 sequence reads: CASSLETNSFIYF. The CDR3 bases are TGTGCCAGCAGCTTAGAAACAAACAGCTTTATATATTTT.